This T cell receptor beta chain was found in a study of T cell responses to AZD1222 COVID-19 vaccine. V lost 3 bases, J lost 6 bases, and 21 bases lay in between. Germline lookup yields CDR1 SGHRS and CDR2 YFSETQ. The CDR3 contains 16 residues. Assay: immunoSEQ multiplex PCR; the TCRdb copy retains only in-frame clones and omits some. The sample holds about 140,000 clones; 75% to 90% are singletons and the top ten take 1.5% to 2%. The source material was peripheral blood, sampled 28 days after the second AZD1222 dose. The J gene is TRBJ2-5, the V gene TRBV5-1; D is perhaps TRBD2 (7 bases). The clonotype comes from an adult who received the AZD1222 COVID-19 vaccine. CDR3: CASSWTGGGSLKTQYF. The CDR3 DNA sequence: TGCGCCAGCAGCTGGACGGGGGGCGGATCCCTCAAGACCCAGTACTTC.